A single sample gave rise to the 19 T cell receptor beta chains below, sequenced in a study of blood T cells in healthy people across ages. A second about 7 to 11 cycle PCR used barcoded and J-beta primers. A single record per CDR3 protein comes from TCRdb applying MiXCR to the 5' RACE reads. The sample yields approximately 900,000 distinct CDR3 sequences, approximately 32% seen once. Separately, the same data were catalogued under a study of T cells of mothers and their children.

The sample consisted of blood. The receptor set was obtained from a woman aged 40 to 55 in good health.

This clonotype was counted only a few times. The chain combines TRBV27 with TRBJ2-1; TRBD2 matches 10 bases. CDR3 length: 20 residues. Germline trimming cut 5 bases from V and 0 bases from J; bases unmatched to any gene: 16. Germline-derived CDR1 and CDR2 are MNHEY and SMNVEV (reference sequence). DNA of the CDR3: TGTGCCAGCAGTCCCCCCCCGCTAGCGGGGGCCCTGAGCTCCTACAATGAGCAGTTCTTC. This translates into CASSPPPLAGALSSYNEQFF.

This clonotype was observed a few times. A much larger clone differs from this one at a single base, so this may be a read error. The rearrangement joins TRBV7-2 to TRBJ2-1, with a possible D match to TRBD2 (7 bases). There are 15 residues in the CDR3. Trimming removed 1 base at V and 8 bases at J, with 15 bases between. Germline CDR1 and CDR2: SGHTA and FQGNSA. The CDR3 region is CASSLGVTGGDEQFF. For the CDR3, the DNA is TGTGCCAGCAGCTTAGGTGTAACGGGGGGCGATGAGCAGTTCTTC.

This chain links TRBV5-6 with TRBJ2-1; 8 bases map to TRBD2. This CDR3 contains 17 residues. J was trimmed by 0 bases and V by 2 bases; bases with no gene match: 7. The germline V gene encodes CDR1 SGHDT and CDR2 YYEEEE. This chain's CDR3 is CASSLPSGGASYNEQFF. The CDR3 DNA reads TGTGCCAGCAGCTTACCATCCGGGGGGGCCTCCTACAATGAGCAGTTCTTC.

This clonotype was seen many times. The CDR3 here is CASSLEPGTYEQYF. CDR3 coding DNA: TGTGCCAGCAGCTTAGAGCCGGGTACCTACGAGCAGTACTTC. This chain joins TRBV7-2 and TRBJ2-7; D not certain. CDR1 SGHTA and CDR2 FQGNSA come from the germline V gene. The CDR3 runs 14 residues. V was cut by 1 base and J by 2 bases, with 9 bases left in between.

Turning to this clonotype: A read error may explain this, as a much larger clone is one base away. The chain is built from TRBV20-1 and TRBJ2-1, with D perhaps matching TRBD1 (6 bases). Between the trimmed V and J ends, which lost 6 bases and 13 bases, there was a span of 22 bases. Germline V gene data show CDR1 as DFQATT and CDR2 as SNEGSKA (reference sequence). The CDR3 runs 13 residues. The CDR3 DNA reads TGCAGTGCCCCCGGGACAAACCAAGAGACCCAGTTCTTC. This sequence encodes CSAPGTNQETQFF.

In this sample, this clonotype turned up many times. As DNA, the CDR3 is TGTGCCAGCAGTCCCATGAGCTCCTACAATGAGCAGTTCTTC. It specifies CASSPMSSYNEQFF. The chain has TRBV2 and TRBJ2-1, with D unclear. Trimming cost V 5 bases and J 0 bases, with 8 bases left between them. The CDR3 extends over 14 amino acids. Looked up from germline, CDR1 is SNHLY and CDR2 is FYNNEI.

This clonotype was observed a few times. The chain combines TRBV20-1 with TRBJ1-5, with 8 bases aligning to TRBD1. The CDR3 consists of 13 residues. CDR1 and CDR2 (germline): DFQATT, SNEGSKA (reference sequence). V was clipped by 3 bases and J by 7 bases; unmatched bases: 5. CDR3 sequence reads: CSASRGPSQPQHF. The CDR3 DNA is TGCAGTGCTAGCAGGGGGCCCAGCCAGCCCCAGCATTTT.

This clonotype appeared many times. This rearrangement joins TRBV6-2 or TRBV6-3 to TRBJ1-2; no definite D call. V was shortened by 6 bases and J by 5 bases, with 19 bases between the two germline ends. CDR3 length: 15 amino acids. Germline assignment: CDR1 MNHEY and CDR2 SVGEGT. The CDR3 DNA is TGTGCCAGCAGAGGTGGTCGCAGCTTGGAGTATGGCTACACCTTC. Translation: CASRGGRSLEYGYTF.

This clonotype was counted only a few times. CDR3 region: CASSQDWGKNSPLHF. The CDR3 nucleotides are TGTGCCAGCAGCCAAGATTGGGGGAAAAATTCACCCCTCCACTTT. The chain joins TRBV4-2 to TRBJ1-6; D is perhaps TRBD1 (5 bases). This CDR3 region has 15 residues. The V gene lost 0 bases and the J gene lost 7 bases, with 10 bases spanning the gap. Germline lookup yields CDR1 LGHNA and CDR2 YNFKEQ.

The V call is TRBV5-1, the J call TRBJ2-3; TRBD1 matches at 7 bases. The V gene's germline CDR1 is SGHRS and CDR2 YFSETQ. The CDR3 contains 16 residues. Germline trimming cut 0 bases from V and 1 base from J; bases unmatched to any gene: 5. The DNA of the CDR3 is TGCGCCAGCAGCTTGGTCACAGGGGTGGGCACAGATACGCAGTATTTT. This gives the protein CASSLVTGVGTDTQYF.

The chain has TRBV12-3 or TRBV12-4 and TRBJ2-5; D is tentatively TRBD1 or TRBD2 (5 bases each). Trimming took off 5 bases at V and 8 bases at J, with 24 bases between the two ends. The length of the CDR3 is 16 residues. The CDR3: CASSLAGAGFSETQYF. DNA for the CDR3: TGTGCCAGCAGTCTTGCCGGGGCAGGGTTTTCGGAAACCCAGTACTTC.

This CDR3 is CATSDPSGGAFNEQFF. As DNA, the CDR3 is TGTGCCACCAGTGATCCCAGCGGGGGGGCGTTCAATGAGCAGTTCTTC. The chain recombines TRBV24-1 with TRBJ2-1; TRBD2 aligns across 10 bases. Trimming removed 3 bases from V and 6 bases from J; junction bases left unmatched: 7. CDR1 and CDR2 (germline): KGHDR, SFDVKD. The CDR3 runs to 16 residues.

This clonotype showed up many times. This chain uses TRBV18 with TRBJ2-7; D is unclear. The CDR3 is made up of 15 amino acids. Trimming cost V 3 bases and J 3 bases, with 15 bases left between them. In germline, CDR1 is KGHSH, CDR2 LQKENI. The CDR3 bases are TGTGCCAGCTCACCGGGCTCAGCAGGCATCTACGAGCAGTACTTC. Its translation: CASSPGSAGIYEQYF.

As for this clonotype: One end of the junction is discordant with germline, which a read error may explain. The rearrangement joins TRBV7-2 to TRBJ2-5; either TRBD1 or TRBD2 may supply D (5 bases each). This CDR3 is built from 14 residues. Germline values: CDR1 SGHTA, CDR2 FQGNSA. The CDR3 reads CACSLAIGTETQYF. CDR3 in DNA: TGTGCCTGCAGCTTAGCGATTGGGACAGAGACCCAGTACTTC.

The chain joins TRBV7-9 to TRBJ2-7; D unclear. The CDR3 totals 13 residues. The ends were cut back, 4 bases at V and 0 bases at J, with 7 bases in the middle. Germline values: CDR1 SEHNR, CDR2 FQNEAQ (reference sequence). The CDR3 loop is CASSSESSYEQYV. CDR3 nucleotide sequence: TGTGCCAGCAGCTCCGAGAGCTCCTACGAGCAGTACGTC.

This sequence joins TRBV7-2 and TRBJ1-6; D gene uncertain. Germline assignment: CDR1 SGHTA and CDR2 FQGNSA. This CDR3 is 14 amino acids long. Trimming removed 5 bases from V and 7 bases from J, with 12 bases in between. The CDR3 sequence is CASSVRTANSPLHF. The CDR3 nucleotides are TGTGCCAGCAGCGTCCGGACGGCAAATTCACCCCTCCACTTT.

V and J are TRBV9 and TRBJ1-1; 7 nucleotides agree with TRBD1. V lost 4 bases and J lost 8; bases outside the gene matches: 8. CDR1 and CDR2 from the germline V gene are SGDLS and YYNGEE. This CDR3 contains 13 residues. The CDR3 protein is CASSKTGQGEAFF. In DNA, the CDR3 is TGTGCCAGCAGCAAGACAGGGCAAGGGGAAGCTTTCTTT.

Of note for this clonotype: A single base separates this from a much larger clone, so it may be a read error. This chain joins TRBV7-9 and TRBJ2-7; no clear D gene. CDR1 is SEHNR and CDR2 is FQNEAQ in the germline V gene (reference sequence). V was clipped by 1 base and J by 7 bases, with 14 bases between them. The CDR3 has 14 amino acids. CDR3 sequence: CASSLEVPYNEQYF. DNA of the CDR3: TGTGCCAGCAGCTTAGAAGTCCCATACAATGAGCAGTACTTC.

This clonotype has just a few counts. This chain uses TRBV2 with TRBJ1-1; weak D call: TRBD1 (6 bases). The CDR3 has 11 amino acids. CDR1 is SNHLY, CDR2 FYNNEI, per germline. V lost 8 bases and J 12 bases, leaving 16 bases between the germline ends. This CDR3 is CASGPGAGSFF. In DNA, the CDR3 is TGTGCCAGCGGGCCGGGGGCAGGGTCTTTCTTT.